The entry that follows covers one T cell receptor (beta chain) sequence. Its antigen remains unidentified. This sample is part of a study of T cell responses to AZD1222 COVID-19 vaccine. Study-level results: Following two doses of AZD1222, Spike-specific TCR breadth and depth rose.

The assay was immunoSEQ multiplex PCR, and TCRdb's table has in-frame clones only and misses some. This sample carries approximately 80,000 clones, just under 90% of them seen once, and the ten largest clones take 5.7%. The trim removed 3 bases at V and 8 bases at J, leaving 8 bases unmatched. The germline gives CDR1 SGDLS, CDR2 YYNGEE. This CDR3 is built from 14 residues. The receptor was derived from an adult in good health. The V gene is TRBV9, the J gene TRBJ1-2; 9 bases agree with TRBD1. The sequenced sample was peripheral blood, obtained on day 0 of AZD1222 vaccination. The CDR3 nucleotides read TGTGCCAGCAGCGACTCATCCGGGACAGGGGGCTACACCTTC. Its protein is CASSDSSGTGGYTF.